These 9 T cell receptor beta chains were sequenced from one sample in a study of T cell responses to AZD1222 COVID-19 vaccine. Profiled with immunoSEQ multiplex PCR; TCRdb holds only in-frame clones, not every one. This table has under 95,000 clones, 85% to 90% appearing once. This material consisted of peripheral blood, taken 28 days after the second AZD1222 dose. All receptors come from an adult who received the AZD1222 COVID-19 vaccine.

The V gene is TRBV10-3, the J gene TRBJ2-3; D may correspond to TRBD1 or TRBD2 (6 bases each). Germline-derived CDR1 and CDR2 are ENHRY and SYGVKD. The ends were cut back, 8 bases at V and 1 base at J, with 19 bases in the middle. CDR3 length equals 16 residues. The CDR3 is CAIGERGGTGTDTQYF. CDR3 DNA sequence: TGTGCCATCGGGGAAAGAGGGGGGACCGGCACAGATACGCAGTATTTT.

V and J are TRBV15 and TRBJ1-1; the D gene is possibly TRBD1 (6 bases). The CDR3 is 13 amino acids. CDR1 LNHNV and CDR2 YYDKDF come from the germline V gene (reference sequence). The ends were cut back, 0 bases at V and 5 bases at J, with 7 bases in the middle. In nucleotides, the CDR3 is TGTGCCACCAGCAGAGATAGGGGGACTGAAGCTTTCTTT. Its protein is CATSRDRGTEAFF.

The chain is built from TRBV5-4 and TRBJ1-5; D is perhaps TRBD1 (6 bases). CDR1 SGHNT and CDR2 YYREEE come from the germline V gene (reference sequence). Trimming took 0 bases from V and 3 from J, leaving 13 bases between them. This CDR3 spans 16 amino acids. CDR3 region: CASSLDGGANNQPQHF. Written as DNA, the CDR3 is TGTGCCAGCAGCTTGGATGGGGGCGCGAACAATCAGCCCCAGCATTTT.

This clone came up once. This chain joins TRBV10-3 and TRBJ2-5, with TRBD2 matching over 9 bases. J was trimmed by 4 bases and V by 5 bases; bases with no gene match: 2. The CDR3 spans 13 residues. The germline V gene has CDR1 ENHRY and CDR2 SYGVKD. This chain's CDR3 is CAISQAGGETQYF. In nucleotides, the CDR3 is TGTGCCATCAGTCAAGCGGGGGGAGAGACCCAGTACTTC.

The chain links TRBV7-9 to TRBJ2-7; D remains ambiguous. Deletions cut 5 bases from V and 3 bases from J, with 5 bases between. This CDR3 contains 11 residues. Per germline, CDR1 SEHNR and CDR2 FQNEAQ (reference sequence). The CDR3 DNA reads as TGTGCCAGCAGCCCGATCTACGAGCAGTACTTC. Amino acid sequence: CASSPIYEQYF.

V gene TRBV4-1 combines with J gene TRBJ1-2; 10 nucleotides match TRBD1. The ends lost 5 bases at V and 4 bases at J; junction bases unmatched: 4. The germline V gene has CDR1 MGHRA and CDR2 YSYEKL. The CDR3 contains 14 residues. CDR3 DNA: TGCGCCAGCAGCTCCCGGGACAGGGGCTATGGCTACACCTTC. It is translated as CASSSRDRGYGYTF.

The CDR3 nucleotides are TGCGCCAGCAGCTCTCCCCAGGGGGCGGGAGCAACTAATGAAAAACTGTTTTTT. This codes for CASSSPQGAGATNEKLFF. This chain links TRBV5-1 with TRBJ1-4; 8 bases map to TRBD1. The CDR3 contains 18 residues. CDR1 is SGHRS and CDR2 is YFSETQ in the germline V gene. The V gene end was trimmed by 3 bases and the J gene end by 0 bases; junction bases not matched to a gene: 10.

The chain joins TRBV6-5 to TRBJ2-3, with D maybe TRBD1 (6 bases). Germline CDR1 is MNHEY and CDR2 is SVGAGI. V shed 6 bases and J shed 4 bases, with 11 bases lying between them. The CDR3 covers 13 residues. The CDR3 reads CASRRRQADTQYF. CDR3 bases: TGTGCCAGCAGGCGACGACAGGCAGATACGCAGTATTTT.

The J gene is TRBJ2-3, the V gene TRBV4-2; TRBD2 matches 9 bases. The CDR3 has 15 residues. V lost 1 base and J lost 5; bases outside the gene matches: 4. In germline, CDR1 is LGHNA, CDR2 YNFKEQ. CDR3 in amino acids: CASSQGGGAGDTQYF. CDR3 coding DNA: TGTGCCAGCAGCCAAGGCGGGGGGGCGGGAGATACGCAGTATTTT.